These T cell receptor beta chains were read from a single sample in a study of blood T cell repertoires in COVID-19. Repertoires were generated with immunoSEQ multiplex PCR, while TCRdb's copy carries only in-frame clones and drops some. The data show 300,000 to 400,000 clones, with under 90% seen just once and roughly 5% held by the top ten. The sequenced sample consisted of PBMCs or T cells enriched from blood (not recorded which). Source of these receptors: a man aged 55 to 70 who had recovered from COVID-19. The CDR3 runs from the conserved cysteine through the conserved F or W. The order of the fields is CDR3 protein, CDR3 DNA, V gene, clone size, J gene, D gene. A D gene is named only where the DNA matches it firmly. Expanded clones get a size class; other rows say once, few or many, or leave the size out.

cdr3_aa: CASSINTGGTEAFF
cdr3_nt: TGTGCCAGTAGTATCAATACAGGGGGCACTGAAGCTTTCTTT
v_call: TRBV19
clone_size: NA
j_call: TRBJ1-1
d_call: TRBD1

cdr3_aa: CASSQGTLRGKSGNTIYF
cdr3_nt: TGCGCCAGCAGCCAGGGGACGTTGAGGGGGAAATCTGGAAACACCATATATTTT
v_call: TRBV4-1
clone_size: NA
j_call: TRBJ1-3
d_call: NA

cdr3_aa: CASSWSASYEQYF
cdr3_nt: TGTGCCAGCAGTTGGTCAGCGTCCTACGAGCAGTACTTC
v_call: TRBV12-3/TRBV12-4
clone_size: NA
j_call: TRBJ2-7
d_call: NA

cdr3_aa: CASNGQGTGELFF
cdr3_nt: TGTGCCTCAAATGGACAGGGGACCGGGGAGCTGTTTTTT
v_call: TRBV2
clone_size: once
j_call: TRBJ2-2
d_call: TRBD1

cdr3_aa: CASRATGEDYEQYF
cdr3_nt: TGCGCCAGCAGGGCGACAGGGGAGGACTACGAGCAGTACTTC
v_call: TRBV5-1
clone_size: NA
j_call: TRBJ2-7
d_call: TRBD1

cdr3_aa: CASRLSQGYNEQFF
cdr3_nt: TGTGCCAGCAGGCTTTCACAGGGGTACAATGAGCAGTTCTTC
v_call: TRBV7-2
clone_size: NA
j_call: TRBJ2-1
d_call: TRBD1

cdr3_aa: CASSSLGQVKKTQYF
cdr3_nt: TGCGCCAGCAGCTCATTGGGACAGGTGAAAAAGACCCAGTACTTC
v_call: TRBV5-1
clone_size: NA
j_call: TRBJ2-5
d_call: TRBD1

cdr3_aa: CASSLGTSGVYEQYF
cdr3_nt: TGTGCCAGCAGCCTGGGGACTAGCGGGGTCTACGAGCAGTACTTC
v_call: TRBV5-5
clone_size: NA
j_call: TRBJ2-7
d_call: TRBD2

cdr3_aa: CASSLGLAGGPRETQYF
cdr3_nt: TGTGCCAGCAGCCTTGGACTAGCGGGAGGGCCGCGAGAGACCCAGTACTTC
v_call: TRBV11-3
clone_size: NA
j_call: TRBJ2-5
d_call: TRBD2

cdr3_aa: CASSLAAGTGSEQYF
cdr3_nt: TGTGCCAGCAGCTTAGCCGCCGGGACAGGGAGCGAGCAGTACTTC
v_call: TRBV11-2
clone_size: NA
j_call: TRBJ2-7
d_call: TRBD1

cdr3_aa: CASSPGGGANQPQHF
cdr3_nt: TGCGCCAGCAGCCCCGGTGGGGGGGCTAATCAGCCCCAGCATTTT
v_call: TRBV5-1
clone_size: once
j_call: TRBJ1-5
d_call: NA

cdr3_aa: CASSLRFGEGETQYF
cdr3_nt: TGTGCCAGCAGCCTCCGCTTCGGGGAGGGGGAGACCCAGTACTTC
v_call: TRBV11-3
clone_size: once
j_call: TRBJ2-5
d_call: TRBD2

cdr3_aa: CASSLELAGDTGELFF
cdr3_nt: TGTGCCAGCAGCTTGGAACTAGCGGGAGACACCGGGGAGCTGTTTTTT
v_call: TRBV5-6
clone_size: NA
j_call: TRBJ2-2
d_call: TRBD2

cdr3_aa: CASRPGSLQPQHF
cdr3_nt: TGTGCCAGCAGACCCGGGTCCCTTCAGCCCCAGCATTTT
v_call: TRBV12-3/TRBV12-4
clone_size: once
j_call: TRBJ1-5
d_call: NA

cdr3_aa: CASSLAGTSDPGELFF
cdr3_nt: TGCGCCAGCAGCTTGGCCGGGACTAGCGACCCCGGGGAGCTGTTTTTT
v_call: TRBV5-1
clone_size: NA
j_call: TRBJ2-2
d_call: TRBD2

cdr3_aa: CASSTRQGKDGYTF
cdr3_nt: TGTGCCAGCAGTACGAGACAGGGAAAGGATGGCTACACCTTC
v_call: TRBV6-5
clone_size: once
j_call: TRBJ1-2
d_call: TRBD1

cdr3_aa: CASTPLAPFNEQFF
cdr3_nt: TGTGCCAGTACTCCCCTTGCGCCATTCAATGAGCAGTTCTTC
v_call: TRBV28
clone_size: NA
j_call: TRBJ2-1
d_call: NA

cdr3_aa: CATSGPGTSSNEQFF
cdr3_nt: TGTGCCACCAGCGGTCCCGGGACTAGTAGCAATGAGCAGTTCTTC
v_call: TRBV24-1
clone_size: few
j_call: TRBJ2-1
d_call: TRBD2

cdr3_aa: CASSQLGSRSGNTIYF
cdr3_nt: TGTGCCAGCTCACAACTAGGAAGCCGCTCTGGAAACACCATATATTTT
v_call: TRBV18
clone_size: few
j_call: TRBJ1-3
d_call: NA

cdr3_aa: CAISEGQGAANEQYF
cdr3_nt: TGTGCCATCAGTGAGGGACAGGGGGCCGCTAACGAGCAGTACTTC
v_call: TRBV10-3
clone_size: NA
j_call: TRBJ2-7
d_call: TRBD1

cdr3_aa: CASSQDSRGNTIYF
cdr3_nt: TGTGCCAGCAGCCAAGATAGCCGCGGAAACACCATATATTTT
v_call: TRBV3-1/TRBV3-2
clone_size: NA
j_call: TRBJ1-3
d_call: NA

cdr3_aa: CASSKDRGSSGNTIYF
cdr3_nt: TGTGCCAGCAGCAAAGACCGGGGGTCCTCTGGAAACACCATATATTTT
v_call: TRBV21-1
clone_size: NA
j_call: TRBJ1-3
d_call: NA

cdr3_aa: CASSWTSDEQYF
cdr3_nt: TGTGCCAGCAGTTGGACTAGCGACGAGCAGTACTTC
v_call: TRBV12-3/TRBV12-4
clone_size: NA
j_call: TRBJ2-7
d_call: TRBD2

cdr3_aa: CASSEALGTDLYGYTF
cdr3_nt: TGTGCCAGCAGTGAAGCGCTCGGGACAGACCTCTATGGCTACACCTTC
v_call: TRBV2
clone_size: once
j_call: TRBJ1-2
d_call: TRBD1

cdr3_aa: CAWSGQGIGSYTF
cdr3_nt: TGTGCCTGGAGTGGACAGGGAATCGGCAGCTACACCTTC
v_call: TRBV30
clone_size: NA
j_call: TRBJ1-2
d_call: TRBD1

cdr3_aa: CASSLSLRLAGKNEQFF
cdr3_nt: TGTGCCAGCAGTTTATCGTTGCGACTAGCGGGAAAGAATGAGCAGTTCTTC
v_call: TRBV28
clone_size: NA
j_call: TRBJ2-1
d_call: TRBD2

cdr3_aa: CASSLYGRLNTEAFF
cdr3_nt: TGCGCCAGCAGCTTGTACGGCAGGTTGAACACTGAAGCTTTCTTT
v_call: TRBV5-1
clone_size: NA
j_call: TRBJ1-1
d_call: NA

cdr3_aa: CASSLTTRGGGYTF
cdr3_nt: TGTGCCAGCAGTTTAACCACGCGGGGCGGCGGCTACACCTTC
v_call: TRBV28
clone_size: NA
j_call: TRBJ1-2
d_call: NA

cdr3_aa: CASTRDSLSGNTIYF
cdr3_nt: TGTGCCAGCACCCGGGACAGCCTCTCTGGAAACACCATATATTTT
v_call: TRBV2
clone_size: NA
j_call: TRBJ1-3
d_call: TRBD1

cdr3_aa: CASSIRRYYGYTF
cdr3_nt: TGTGCCAGTAGTATTAGGAGGTACTATGGCTACACCTTC
v_call: TRBV19
clone_size: few
j_call: TRBJ1-2
d_call: NA

cdr3_aa: CASSLVGTSGYNEQFF
cdr3_nt: TGTGCCAGCAGCTTAGTTGGGACTAGCGGGTACAATGAGCAGTTCTTC
v_call: TRBV7-2
clone_size: NA
j_call: TRBJ2-1
d_call: TRBD2

cdr3_aa: CASSLRRLNEQFF
cdr3_nt: TGTGCCAGCAGTTTGAGGAGATTAAATGAGCAGTTCTTC
v_call: TRBV27
clone_size: NA
j_call: TRBJ2-1
d_call: NA

cdr3_aa: CASSLLLNTGELFF
cdr3_nt: TGTGCCAGCAGCTTACTACTTAACACCGGGGAGCTGTTTTTT
v_call: TRBV7-8
clone_size: NA
j_call: TRBJ2-2
d_call: NA

cdr3_aa: CASSLDRGSRSPLHF
cdr3_nt: TGCGCCAGCAGCTTAGACAGGGGGTCCAGATCACCCCTCCACTTT
v_call: TRBV5-1
clone_size: NA
j_call: TRBJ1-6
d_call: TRBD1

cdr3_aa: CASSYGTKGPGETQYF
cdr3_nt: TGTGCCAGCAGTTACGGGACTAAGGGTCCGGGAGAGACCCAGTACTTC
v_call: TRBV6-5
clone_size: NA
j_call: TRBJ2-5
d_call: TRBD2

cdr3_aa: CASSRPWTSATDTQYF
cdr3_nt: TGCGCCAGCAGCAGACCTTGGACTAGCGCCACAGATACGCAGTATTTT
v_call: TRBV5-1
clone_size: NA
j_call: TRBJ2-3
d_call: TRBD2

cdr3_aa: CASSMDRNTDTQYF
cdr3_nt: TGTGCCAGCAGTATGGACAGGAACACAGATACGCAGTATTTT
v_call: TRBV2
clone_size: NA
j_call: TRBJ2-3
d_call: TRBD1

cdr3_aa: CSAVLLIAFF
cdr3_nt: TGCAGTGCTGTCCTGTTAATAGCTTTCTTT
v_call: TRBV20-1
clone_size: NA
j_call: TRBJ1-1
d_call: NA

cdr3_aa: CASSLRDRVNQPQHF
cdr3_nt: TGTGCCAGCAGTTTACGGGACAGGGTCAATCAGCCCCAGCATTTT
v_call: TRBV28
clone_size: few
j_call: TRBJ1-5
d_call: TRBD1

cdr3_aa: CSVPGHMNTEELFF
cdr3_nt: TGCAGCGTTCCGGGACATATGAACACCGAAGAGCTGTTTTTT
v_call: TRBV29-1
clone_size: NA
j_call: TRBJ2-2
d_call: NA

cdr3_aa: CASSLRSGSPYEQYF
cdr3_nt: TGTGCCAGCAGCTTAAGGAGCGGGAGCCCCTACGAGCAGTACTTC
v_call: TRBV7-3
clone_size: NA
j_call: TRBJ2-7
d_call: TRBD2

cdr3_aa: CASSDLAGGYNEQFF
cdr3_nt: TGTGCCAGCTCGGACCTAGCGGGAGGGTACAATGAGCAGTTCTTC
v_call: TRBV18
clone_size: once
j_call: TRBJ2-1
d_call: TRBD2